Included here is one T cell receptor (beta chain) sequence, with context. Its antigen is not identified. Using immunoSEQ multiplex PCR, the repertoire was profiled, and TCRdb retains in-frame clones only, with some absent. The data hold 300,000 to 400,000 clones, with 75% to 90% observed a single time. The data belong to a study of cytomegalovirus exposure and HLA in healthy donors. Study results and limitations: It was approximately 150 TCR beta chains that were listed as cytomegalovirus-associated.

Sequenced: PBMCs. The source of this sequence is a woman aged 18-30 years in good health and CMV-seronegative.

The CDR3 DNA is TGTGCCAGTAGTCTTTTCCGGACTAGCGGGAGCTCCTACAATGAGCAGTTCTTC. Its translation is CASSLFRTSGSSYNEQFF. The chain combines TRBV19 with TRBJ2-1; 13 bases line up with TRBD2. Unmatched junction bases numbered 7, after V lost 5 bases and J lost 0 bases. Germline V lookup: CDR1 LNHDA, CDR2 SQIVND (reference sequence). This CDR3 has 18 residues. The full variable domain, its missing parts supplied by reference TRBV19 and TRBJ2-1, is DGGITQSPKYLFRKEGQNVTLSCEQNLNHDAMYWYRQDPGQGLRLIYYSQIVNDFQKGDIAEGYSVSREKKESFPLTVTSAQKNPTAFYLCASSLFRTSGSSYNEQFFGPGTRLTVL.